The 19 T cell receptor beta chains reported below all come from one sample, sequenced in a study of cytomegalovirus exposure and HLA in healthy donors. The PCR contained 60 Vbeta and 13 Jbeta primers. The repertoire was sequenced with immunoSEQ multiplex PCR; TCRdb's copy has only in-frame clones and lacks some. Of 150,000 to 200,000 clones in the sample, roughly 87% were seen once. Material: PBMCs. These receptors all come from a girl in the first two years of life in good health and CMV-seronegative.

The gene calls are TRBV9 and TRBJ2-3; D is unresolved. V dropped 0 bases and J dropped 0 bases, with 14 bases sitting between them. From germline, CDR1 is SGDLS and CDR2 YYNGEE. The CDR3 is made up of 17 amino acids. The CDR3 coding sequence is TGTGCCAGCAGCGTAGGCCTCAGCGTCCTTAGCACAGATACGCAGTATTTT. This sequence encodes CASSVGLSVLSTDTQYF.

The rearrangement joins TRBV19 to TRBJ1-1; TRBD1 agrees at 8 bases. CDR1 and CDR2 from the germline V gene are LNHDA and SQIVND (reference sequence). This CDR3 region has 14 residues. The ends lost 5 bases at V and 6 bases at J; junction bases unmatched: 8. The CDR3 sequence is CASSLRTGLPEAFF. DNA for the CDR3: TGTGCCAGTAGTCTAAGGACAGGGTTGCCTGAAGCTTTCTTT. The full variable domain, its missing parts supplied by reference TRBV19 and TRBJ1-1, is DGGITQSPKYLFRKEGQNVTLSCEQNLNHDAMYWYRQDPGQGLRLIYYSQIVNDFQKGDIAEGYSVSREKKESFPLTVTSAQKNPTAFYLCASSLRTGLPEAFFGQGTRLTVV.

The CDR3 nucleotides are TGTGCCAGCTCGAAGGGGCTGTTACAAGATACGCAGTATTTT. As protein: CASSKGLLQDTQYF. The chain recombines TRBV2 with TRBJ2-3, with D perhaps TRBD1 (5 bases). Germline V gene lookup returns CDR1 SNHLY and CDR2 FYNNEI. The CDR3 totals 14 residues. The V and J ends lost 8 bases and 5 bases respectively, with 17 bases between them.

The chain uses TRBV7-8 and TRBJ2-1; 9 bases fit TRBD2. The germline V gene has CDR1 SGHVS and CDR2 FQNEAQ. This CDR3 has 16 residues. With V trimmed by 3 bases and J by 7 bases, 10 bases remained unmatched. CDR3: CASSFGVAGVSNEQFF. CDR3 DNA: TGTGCCAGCAGCTTTGGGGTAGCGGGGGTTTCTAATGAGCAGTTCTTC. Combining the CDR3 with reference TRBV7-8 and TRBJ2-1 gives the whole variable domain GAGVSQSPRYKVAKRGQDVALRCDPISGHVSLFWYQQALGQGPEFLTYFQNEAQLDKSGLPSDRFFAERPEGSVSTLKIQRTQQEDSAVYLCASSFGVAGVSNEQFFGPGTRLTVL.

The chain uses TRBV5-1 and TRBJ2-7; D is possibly TRBD1 (6 bases). Germline V gene data show CDR1 as SGHRS and CDR2 as YFSETQ. V lost 2 bases and J lost 0, with 9 bases in between. CDR3 length equals 14 residues. The CDR3 nucleotides read TGCGCCAGCAGCTTAGAAGGGGGCTCCTACGAGCAGTACTTC. Protein product: CASSLEGGSYEQYF. Looking up the rest from reference TRBV5-1 and TRBJ2-7 gives the full variable domain: KAGVTQTPRYLIKTRGQQVTLSCSPISGHRSVSWYQQTPGQGLQFLFEYFSETQRNKGNFPGRFSGRQFSNSRSEMNVSTLELGDSALYLCASSLEGGSYEQYFGPGTRLTVT.

The CDR3 loop is CASNIGSNEQYF. The CDR3 nucleotides are TGTGCCAGCAATATCGGGAGTAACGAGCAGTACTTC. The rearrangement links TRBV7-2 to TRBJ2-7; perhaps TRBD2 as D (6 bases). Per the germline V gene, CDR1 is SGHTA and CDR2 is FQGNSA. This CDR3 is built from 12 residues. Trimming removed 7 bases at V and 5 bases at J, with 12 bases between.

As regards this clone: Other DNA sequences in this specimen translate into the identical CDR3. The V and J genes are TRBV4-1 and TRBJ2-7; 9 bases align to TRBD2. This CDR3 is built from 15 residues. V was pared by 3 bases and J by 3 bases, with 6 bases of the junction left unmatched. The germline V gene encodes CDR1 MGHRA and CDR2 YSYEKL. This CDR3 reads CASSQPTSGSYEQYF. Written as DNA, the CDR3 is TGCGCCAGCAGCCAGCCGACTAGCGGAAGCTACGAGCAGTACTTC.

The chain has TRBV5-6 and TRBJ2-1; a possible D gene is TRBD1 (6 bases). This CDR3 region has 15 residues. Germline-derived CDR1 and CDR2 are SGHDT and YYEEEE. Trimming left V 2 bases short and J 3 bases short, with 12 bases between. The CDR3 region is CASSLQGTFYNEQFF. DNA of the CDR3: TGTGCCAGCAGCTTACAGGGCACGTTCTACAATGAGCAGTTCTTC. The whole variable domain, remainder taken from reference TRBV5-6 and TRBJ2-1, is DAGVTQSPTHLIKTRGQQVTLRCSPKSGHDTVSWYQQALGQGPQFIFQYYEEEERQRGNFPDRFSGHQFPNYSSELNVNALLLGDSALYLCASSLQGTFYNEQFFGPGTRLTVL.

The V call is TRBV6-1, the J call TRBJ1-5; a possible D gene is TRBD1 (6 bases). V was trimmed by 11 bases and J by 4 bases, leaving 21 bases between them. Per germline, CDR1 MNHNS and CDR2 SASEGT. The CDR3 extends over 15 amino acids. The CDR3 is CASRRTVESNQPQHF. CDR3 DNA sequence: TGTGCCTCCAGAAGGACAGTGGAAAGTAATCAGCCCCAGCATTTT.

This chain links TRBV5-1 with TRBJ1-1, with 8 bases that match TRBD1. J was trimmed by 2 bases and V by 0 bases; bases with no gene match: 9. The CDR3 has 17 amino acids. Germline CDR1 and CDR2: SGHRS and YFSETQ. The CDR3, as DNA: TGCGCCAGCAGCTTGGGGCCAGGGGGCAATAGAAACACTGAAGCTTTCTTT. Translating it yields CASSLGPGGNRNTEAFF.

V gene TRBV7-9 combines with J gene TRBJ1-5; 8 bases are a match to TRBD1. The V and J ends lost 5 bases and 5 bases, in that order; junction bases with no gene match: 5. CDR1 is SEHNR and CDR2 is FQNEAQ in the germline V gene (reference sequence). The CDR3 length is 14 residues. CDR3 DNA: TGTGCCAGCAGCACAGGGGGTTTCCATCAGCCCCAGCATTTT. This translates into CASSTGGFHQPQHF.

This rearrangement joins TRBV6-6 to TRBJ1-1; the D gene is possibly TRBD1 (5 bases). This CDR3 is 15 amino acids long. CDR1 MNHNY and CDR2 SVGAGI come from the germline V gene (reference sequence). The ends were cut back, 8 bases at V and 3 bases at J, with 19 bases in the middle. CDR3 protein: CASFGRVVGDTEAFF. The DNA for the CDR3 is TGTGCCAGCTTCGGGAGGGTGGTGGGGGACACTGAAGCTTTCTTT.

This chain connects TRBV6-1 to TRBJ1-6; TRBD1 aligns across 7 bases. The CDR3 is 13 amino acids. The germline V gene has CDR1 MNHNS and CDR2 SASEGT. V shed 6 bases, J shed 8 bases, and the junction held 4 bases outside the gene matches. The CDR3 reads CASRGTVDSPLHF. The CDR3 nucleotides are TGTGCCAGCAGGGGGACAGTCGATTCACCCCTCCACTTT.

The rearrangement joins TRBV27 to TRBJ1-5, with 7 nucleotides matching TRBD1. The CDR3 length is 15 residues. V lost 5 bases to trimming and J lost 3 bases; unmatched junction nucleotides: 7. Germline V lookup: CDR1 MNHEY, CDR2 SMNVEV (reference sequence). The CDR3: CASSRRQGDNQPQHF. CDR3 bases: TGTGCCAGCAGTCGTCGACAGGGCGACAATCAGCCCCAGCATTTT.

The CDR3 here is CSVIADYAYEQYF. The CDR3 nucleotides read TGCAGCGTCATTGCGGACTATGCCTACGAGCAGTACTTC. The V and J genes are TRBV29-1 and TRBJ2-7; TRBD2 is a possible D gene (6 bases). V lost 6 bases to trimming and J lost 2 bases, with 14 bases between them. CDR3 size: 13 residues. The germline CDR1 and CDR2 sequences are SQVTM and ANQGSEA.

The chain uses TRBV7-6 and TRBJ2-7; 10 bases are shared with TRBD1. Germline lookup yields CDR1 SGHVS and CDR2 FNYEAQ. Trimming at V came to 7 bases and at J to 5 bases, leaving 8 bases not matched to a gene. The length of the CDR3 is 14 residues. The CDR3 nucleotides read TGTGCCAGCACCAAGACAGGGGGCGCGGACGAGCAGTACTTC. Its protein is CASTKTGGADEQYF.

The chain is built from TRBV7-6 and TRBJ2-5, with TRBD2 identical over 12 bases. Losses at the gene ends were 3 bases for V and 5 bases for J; bases not matched to a gene: 7. The CDR3 extends over 16 amino acids. Germline V CDR1 and CDR2: SGHVS, FNYEAQ. CDR3 nucleotides: TGTGCCAGCAGCTTCTACCTAGCGGGAGGGGGGGAGACCCAGTACTTC. Translated, it gives CASSFYLAGGGETQYF. Drawing the rest from reference TRBV7-6 and TRBJ2-5, the complete variable domain is GAGVSQSPRYKVTKRGQDVALRCDPISGHVSLYWYRQALGQGPEFLTYFNYEAQQDKSGLPNDRFSAERPEGSISTLTIQRTEQRDSAMYRCASSFYLAGGGETQYFGPGTRLLVL.

This chain links TRBV4-2 with TRBJ2-7; TRBD2 agrees at 7 bases. The CDR3 has 15 residues. The V gene's germline CDR1 is LGHNA and CDR2 YNFKEQ. J lost 3 bases, V lost 1 base, and 6 bases had no gene match. Here the CDR3 DNA reads TGTGCCAGCAGCCAAGCAATCGGGAGGAACTACGAGCAGTACTTC. Protein sequence: CASSQAIGRNYEQYF.

This chain uses TRBV27 with TRBJ1-1, with 7 nucleotides matching TRBD1. There are 16 residues in the CDR3. The germline gives CDR1 MNHEY, CDR2 SMNVEV (reference sequence). The trim removed 0 bases at V and 4 bases at J, leaving 8 bases unmatched. Written as DNA, the CDR3 is TGTGCCAGCAGTTTATCAAACAGGGGAGGCAGCACTGAAGCTTTCTTT. This encodes CASSLSNRGGSTEAFF.